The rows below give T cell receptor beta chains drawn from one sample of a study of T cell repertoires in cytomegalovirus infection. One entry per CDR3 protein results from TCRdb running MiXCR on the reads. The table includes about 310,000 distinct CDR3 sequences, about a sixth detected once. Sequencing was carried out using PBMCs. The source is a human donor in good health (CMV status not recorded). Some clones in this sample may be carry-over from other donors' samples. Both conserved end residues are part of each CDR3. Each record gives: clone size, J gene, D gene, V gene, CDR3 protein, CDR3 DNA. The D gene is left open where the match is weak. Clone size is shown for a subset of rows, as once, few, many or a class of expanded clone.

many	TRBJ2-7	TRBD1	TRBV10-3	CAISDGTGTYEQYF	TGTGCCATCAGTGATGGGACAGGGACCTACGAGCAGTACTTC
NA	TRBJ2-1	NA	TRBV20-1	CSAGGGGPYNEQFF	TGCAGTGCCGGCGGCGGGGGCCCTTACAATGAGCAGTTCTTC
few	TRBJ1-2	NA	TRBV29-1	CSVEVRITGNYGYTF	TGCAGCGTTGAAGTCCGAATTACAGGGAACTATGGCTACACCTTC
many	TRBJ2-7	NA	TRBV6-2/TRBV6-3	CASSLLTSFYEQYF	TGTGCCAGCAGTTTGCTCACATCCTTCTACGAGCAGTACTTC
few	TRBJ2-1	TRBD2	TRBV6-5	CASSTKIAGEGNEQFF	TGTGCCAGCAGTACAAAAATAGCGGGGGAGGGCAATGAGCAGTTCTTC
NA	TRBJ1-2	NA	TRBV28	CASSLGVAYSFNYGYTF	TGTGCCAGCAGTTTAGGGGTCGCCTATTCCTTTAACTATGGCTACACCTTC
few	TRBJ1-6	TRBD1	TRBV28	CASGGWSFGVGIDRDSNNSPLHF	TGTGCCAGCGGCGGTTGGTCGTTTGGCGTCGGGATAGACCGGGACAGTAATAATTCACCCCTCCACTTT
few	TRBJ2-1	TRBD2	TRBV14	CASSQKPAGPMDEQFF	TGTGCCAGCAGCCAAAAGCCAGCGGGGCCTATGGATGAGCAGTTCTTC
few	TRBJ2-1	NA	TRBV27	CASTAYNEQFF	TGTGCCAGCACCGCTTACAATGAGCAGTTCTTC
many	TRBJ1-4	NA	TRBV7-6	CASSLVFGGLATNEKLFF	TGTGCCAGCAGCTTAGTGTTCGGGGGCTTGGCAACTAATGAAAAACTGTTTTTT
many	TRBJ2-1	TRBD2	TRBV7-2	CASSLARASGGNEQFF	TGTGCCAGCAGCTTAGCGAGGGCTAGCGGGGGCAATGAGCAGTTCTTC
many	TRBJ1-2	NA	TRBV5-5	CASSLVENGYTF	TGTGCCAGCAGCTTAGTGGAGAATGGCTACACCTTC
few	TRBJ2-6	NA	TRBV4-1	CASSQDPVGARGANVLTF	TGCGCCAGCAGCCAAGACCCCGTGGGGGCGCGAGGGGCCAACGTCCTGACTTTC
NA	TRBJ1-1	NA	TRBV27	CASSRPGMNTEAFF	TGTGCCAGCAGTCGGCCGGGGATGAACACTGAAGCTTTCTTT
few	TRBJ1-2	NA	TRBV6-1	CASQGGDTNYGYTF	TGTGCCAGCCAGGGTGGGGACACTAACTATGGCTACACCTTC
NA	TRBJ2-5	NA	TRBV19	CASNGRGAQETQYF	TGTGCCAGTAACGGGCGAGGGGCACAAGAGACCCAGTACTTC
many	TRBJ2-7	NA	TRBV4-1	CASSQVVHSYEQYF	TGCGCCAGCAGCCAAGTAGTACATTCCTACGAGCAGTACTTC
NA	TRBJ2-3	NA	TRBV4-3	CASSQEGLADTQYF	TGCGCCAGCAGCCAAGAGGGGTTAGCAGATACGCAGTATTTT
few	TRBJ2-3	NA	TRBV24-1	CATSEGSDTQYF	TGTGCCACCAGTGAAGGTTCCGATACGCAGTATTTT
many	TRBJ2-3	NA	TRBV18	CASSPTGASTDTQYF	TGTGCCAGCTCACCAACGGGGGCCAGCACAGATACGCAGTATTTT
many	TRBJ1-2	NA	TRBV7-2	CASSTLFVGYTF	TGTGCCAGCAGCACCCTGTTCGTAGGCTACACCTTC
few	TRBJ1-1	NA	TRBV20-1	CSAGRDLNTEAFF	TGCAGTGCTGGCCGGGACTTGAACACTGAAGCTTTCTTT